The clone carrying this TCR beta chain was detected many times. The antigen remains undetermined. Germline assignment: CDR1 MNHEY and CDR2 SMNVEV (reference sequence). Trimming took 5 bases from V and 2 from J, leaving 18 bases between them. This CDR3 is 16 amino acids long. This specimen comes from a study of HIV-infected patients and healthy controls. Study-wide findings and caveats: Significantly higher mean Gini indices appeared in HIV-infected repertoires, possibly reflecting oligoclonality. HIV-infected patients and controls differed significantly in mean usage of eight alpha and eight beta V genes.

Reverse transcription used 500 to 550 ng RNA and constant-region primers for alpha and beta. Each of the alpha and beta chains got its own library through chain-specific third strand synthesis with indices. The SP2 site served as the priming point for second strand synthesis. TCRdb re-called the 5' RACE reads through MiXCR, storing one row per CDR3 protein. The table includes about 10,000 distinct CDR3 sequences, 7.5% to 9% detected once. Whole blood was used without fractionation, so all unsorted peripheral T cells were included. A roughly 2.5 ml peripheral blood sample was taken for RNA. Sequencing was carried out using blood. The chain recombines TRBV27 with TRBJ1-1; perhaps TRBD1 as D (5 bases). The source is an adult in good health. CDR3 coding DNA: TGTGCCAGCAGTCCAGATAGTGGGACGTTAAACACTGAAGCTTTCTTT. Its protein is CASSPDSGTLNTEAFF.